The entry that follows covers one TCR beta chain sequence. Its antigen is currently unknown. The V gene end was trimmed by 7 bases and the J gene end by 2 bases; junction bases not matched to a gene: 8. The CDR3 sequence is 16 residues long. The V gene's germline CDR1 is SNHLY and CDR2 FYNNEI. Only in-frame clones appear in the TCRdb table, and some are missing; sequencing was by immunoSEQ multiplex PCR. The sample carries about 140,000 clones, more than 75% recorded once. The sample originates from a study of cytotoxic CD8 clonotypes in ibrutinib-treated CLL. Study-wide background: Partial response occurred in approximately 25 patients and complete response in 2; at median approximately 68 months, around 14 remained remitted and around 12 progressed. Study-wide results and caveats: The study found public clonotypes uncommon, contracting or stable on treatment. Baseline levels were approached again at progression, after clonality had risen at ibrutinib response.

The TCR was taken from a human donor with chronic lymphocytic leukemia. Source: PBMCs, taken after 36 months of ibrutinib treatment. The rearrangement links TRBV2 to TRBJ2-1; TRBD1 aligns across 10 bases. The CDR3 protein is CASTRDRGSAYNEQFF. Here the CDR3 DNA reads TGTGCCAGCACAAGGGACAGGGGTTCGGCCTACAATGAGCAGTTCTTC.